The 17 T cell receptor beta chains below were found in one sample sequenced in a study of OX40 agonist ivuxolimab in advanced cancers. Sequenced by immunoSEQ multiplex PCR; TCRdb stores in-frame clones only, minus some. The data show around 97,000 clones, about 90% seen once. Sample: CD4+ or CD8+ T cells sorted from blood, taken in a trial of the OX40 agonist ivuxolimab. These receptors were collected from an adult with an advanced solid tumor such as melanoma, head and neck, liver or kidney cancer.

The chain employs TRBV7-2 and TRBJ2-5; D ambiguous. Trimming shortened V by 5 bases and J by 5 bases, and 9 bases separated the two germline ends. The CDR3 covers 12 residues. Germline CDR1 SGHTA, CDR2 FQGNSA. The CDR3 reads CASSGYMETQYF. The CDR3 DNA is TGTGCCAGCAGCGGGTACATGGAGACCCAGTACTTC.

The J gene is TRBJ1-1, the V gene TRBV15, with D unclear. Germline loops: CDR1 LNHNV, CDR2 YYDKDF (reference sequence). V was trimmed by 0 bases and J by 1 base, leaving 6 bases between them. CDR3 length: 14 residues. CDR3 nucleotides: TGTGCCACCAGCAGAGAAAGACAGAACACTGAAGCTTTCTTT. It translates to CATSRERQNTEAFF.

CDR3 protein: CASFGFGTEAFF. CDR3 nucleotide sequence: TGTGCCAGCTTTGGGTTTGGCACTGAAGCTTTCTTT. The chain couples TRBV13 to TRBJ1-1, with D unclear. This CDR3 is 12 amino acids long. CDR1 and CDR2 (germline): PRHDT, FYEKMQ (reference sequence). The V end lost 8 bases, the J end lost 4 bases, and 11 bases lay between the germline ends.

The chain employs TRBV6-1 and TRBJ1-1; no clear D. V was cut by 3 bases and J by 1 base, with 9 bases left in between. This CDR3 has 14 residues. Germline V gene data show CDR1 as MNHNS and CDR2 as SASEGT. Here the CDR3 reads CASSEVTPNTEAFF. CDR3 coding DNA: TGTGCCAGCAGTGAGGTCACCCCGAACACTGAAGCTTTCTTT.

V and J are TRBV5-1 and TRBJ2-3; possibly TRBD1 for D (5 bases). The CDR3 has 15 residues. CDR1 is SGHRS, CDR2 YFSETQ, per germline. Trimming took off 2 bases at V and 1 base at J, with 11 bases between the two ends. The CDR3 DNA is TGCGCCAGCAGCTTCCGAGACAGCGGCACAGATACGCAGTATTTT. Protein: CASSFRDSGTDTQYF.

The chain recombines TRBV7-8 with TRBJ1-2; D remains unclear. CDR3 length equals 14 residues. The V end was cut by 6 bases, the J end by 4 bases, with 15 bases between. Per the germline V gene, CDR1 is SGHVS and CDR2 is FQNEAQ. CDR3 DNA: TGTGCCAGCAGTCCTATGCAGGCTTCCTATGGCTACACCTTC. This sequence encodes CASSPMQASYGYTF.

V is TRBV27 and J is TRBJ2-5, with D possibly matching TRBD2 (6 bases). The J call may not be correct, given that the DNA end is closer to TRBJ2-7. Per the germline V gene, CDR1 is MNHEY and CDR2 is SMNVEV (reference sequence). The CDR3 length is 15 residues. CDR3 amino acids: CASSLMLGTSYEQYF. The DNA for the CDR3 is TGTGCCAGCAGTTTAATGCTCGGGACTTCCTACGAGCAGTACTTC.

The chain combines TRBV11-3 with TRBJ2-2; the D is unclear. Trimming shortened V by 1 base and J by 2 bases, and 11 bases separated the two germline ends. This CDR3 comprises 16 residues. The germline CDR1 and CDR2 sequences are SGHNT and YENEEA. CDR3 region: CASSLVRALNTGELFF. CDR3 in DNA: TGTGCCAGCAGCTTAGTCCGGGCTCTCAACACCGGGGAGCTGTTTTTT. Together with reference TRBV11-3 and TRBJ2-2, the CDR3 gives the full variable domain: EAGVVQSPRYKIIEKKQPVAFWCNPISGHNTLYWYLQNLGQGPELLIRYENEEAVDDSQLPKDRFSAERLKGVDSTLKIQPAELGDSAVYLCASSLVRALNTGELFFGEGSRLTVL.

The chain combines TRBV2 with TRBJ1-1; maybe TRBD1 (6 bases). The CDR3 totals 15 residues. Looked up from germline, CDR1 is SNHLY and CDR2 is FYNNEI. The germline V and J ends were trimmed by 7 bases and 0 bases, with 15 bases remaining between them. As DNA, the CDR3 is TGTGCCAGCACTACGGACAGACGTCTGAACACTGAAGCTTTCTTT. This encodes CASTTDRRLNTEAFF.

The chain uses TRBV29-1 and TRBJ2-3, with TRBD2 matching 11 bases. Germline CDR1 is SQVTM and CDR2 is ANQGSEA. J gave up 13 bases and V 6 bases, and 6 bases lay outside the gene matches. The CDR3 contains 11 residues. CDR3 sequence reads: CSVATSGGKYF. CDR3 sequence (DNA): TGCAGCGTGGCAACTAGCGGGGGCAAGTATTTT.

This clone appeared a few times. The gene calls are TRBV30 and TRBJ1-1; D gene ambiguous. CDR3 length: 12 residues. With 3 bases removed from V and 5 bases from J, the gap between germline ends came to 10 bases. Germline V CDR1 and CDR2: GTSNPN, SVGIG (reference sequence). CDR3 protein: CAWSPLKTEAFF. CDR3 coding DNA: TGTGCCTGGAGCCCACTTAAAACTGAAGCTTTCTTT.

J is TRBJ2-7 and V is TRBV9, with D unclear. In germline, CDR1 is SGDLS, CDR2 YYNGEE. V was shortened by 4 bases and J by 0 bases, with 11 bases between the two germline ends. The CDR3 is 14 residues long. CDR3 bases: TGTGCCAGCAGCCCCCCCGAAGGCTCCTACGAGCAGTACTTC. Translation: CASSPPEGSYEQYF.

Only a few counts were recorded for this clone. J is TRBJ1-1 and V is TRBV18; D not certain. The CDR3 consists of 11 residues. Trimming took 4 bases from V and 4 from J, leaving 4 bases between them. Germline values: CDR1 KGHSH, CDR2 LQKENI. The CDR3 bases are TGTGCCAGCTCACGCCTCACTGAAGCTTTCTTT. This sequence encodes CASSRLTEAFF. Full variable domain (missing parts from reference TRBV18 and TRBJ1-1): NAGVMQNPRHLVRRRGQEARLRCSPMKGHSHVYWYRQLPEEGLKFMVYLQKENIIDESGMPKERFSAEFPKEGPSILRIQQVVRGDSAAYFCASSRLTEAFFGQGTRLTVV.

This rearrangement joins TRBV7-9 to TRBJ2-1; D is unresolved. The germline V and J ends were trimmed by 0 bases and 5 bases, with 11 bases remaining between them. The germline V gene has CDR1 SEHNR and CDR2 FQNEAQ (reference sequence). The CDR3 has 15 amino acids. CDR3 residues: CASSLAGNSHNEQFF. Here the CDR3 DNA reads TGTGCCAGCAGCTTAGCGGGGAACTCACACAATGAGCAGTTCTTC.

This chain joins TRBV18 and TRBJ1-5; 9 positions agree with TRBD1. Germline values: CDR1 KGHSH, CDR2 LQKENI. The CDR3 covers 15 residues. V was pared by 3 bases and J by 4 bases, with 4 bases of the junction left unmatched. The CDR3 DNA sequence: TGTGCCAGCTCACCGTACGGACAGGGGAATCAGCCCCAGCATTTT. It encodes CASSPYGQGNQPQHF.

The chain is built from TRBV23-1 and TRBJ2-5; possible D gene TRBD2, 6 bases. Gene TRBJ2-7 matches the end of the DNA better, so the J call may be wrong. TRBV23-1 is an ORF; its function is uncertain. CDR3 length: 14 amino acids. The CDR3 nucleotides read TGCGCCAGCAGTCAACCGGACGGGAGCTACGAGCAGTACTTC. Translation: CASSQPDGSYEQYF.

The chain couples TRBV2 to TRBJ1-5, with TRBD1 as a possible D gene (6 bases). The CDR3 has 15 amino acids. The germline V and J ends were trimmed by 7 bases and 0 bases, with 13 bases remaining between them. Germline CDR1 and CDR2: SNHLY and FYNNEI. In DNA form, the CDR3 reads TGTGCCAGCAAGGGGGGCCCGTATAGCAATCAGCCCCAGCATTTT. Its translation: CASKGGPYSNQPQHF.